These 27 T cell receptor beta chains originate from one sample sequenced in a study of blood T cell repertoires in COVID-19. The table came from immunoSEQ multiplex PCR; TCRdb's copy has only in-frame clones and leaves some out. The sample includes roughly 100,000 clones, over 75% of them seen just once. Sequenced: peripheral blood. These receptors all come from a man in his fifties or sixties with acute or convalescent COVID-19.

This clone was counted a few times. The V call is TRBV29-1, the J call TRBJ1-3; D is uncertain. The CDR3 loop spans 14 amino acids. Trimming pared 4 bases from V and 0 bases from J, leaving 10 bases between. The V gene's germline CDR1 is SQVTM and CDR2 ANQGSEA. The CDR3 coding sequence is TGCAGCGTTGTAACAGCCAGCTCTGGAAACACCATATATTTT. Amino acid sequence: CSVVTASSGNTIYF.

This clone was detected once. The chain carries TRBV7-9 and TRBJ1-4; no definite D call. Trimming removed 2 bases at V and 0 bases at J, with 7 bases between. The CDR3 has 15 residues. Germline assignment: CDR1 SEHNR and CDR2 FQNEAQ (reference sequence). The CDR3 DNA follows: TGTGCCAGCAGCTTAAGGCAGGCAACTAATGAAAAACTGTTTTTT. It codes for CASSLRQATNEKLFF. Supplemented by reference TRBV7-9 and TRBJ1-4, the full variable domain reads DTGVSQNPRHKITKRGQNVTFRCDPISEHNRLYWYRQTLGQGPEFLTYFQNEAQLEKSRLLSDRFSAERPKGSFSTLEIQRTEQGDSAMYLCASSLRQATNEKLFFGSGTQLSVL.

CDR3 coding DNA: TGTGCCAGCGAAGGGGGACCGGCGAACACCGGGGAGCTGTTTTTT. The encoded protein is CASEGGPANTGELFF. The chain carries TRBV7-9 and TRBJ2-2, with D possibly being TRBD1 (6 bases). The V gene lost 8 bases and the J gene lost 0 bases, with 13 bases spanning the gap. There are 15 residues in the CDR3. Germline values: CDR1 SEHNR, CDR2 FQNEAQ (reference sequence).

V usage is TRBV28 and J usage is TRBJ2-3; tentative D call: TRBD1 (6 bases). The CDR3 has 12 amino acids. V was shortened by 4 bases and J by 6 bases, with 8 bases between the two germline ends. CDR1 and CDR2 (germline): MDHEN, SYDVKM. CDR3 residues: CASSSTGDTQYF. CDR3 bases: TGTGCCAGCAGTTCTACAGGGGATACGCAGTATTTT.

This chain uses TRBV30 with TRBJ2-7; no clear D gene. Germline CDR1 is GTSNPN and CDR2 is SVGIG (reference sequence). This CDR3 comprises 12 residues. The V end was cut by 2 bases, the J end by 4 bases, with 9 bases between. The CDR3 DNA reads TGTGCCTGGAGTAGGTCAGGATACGAGCAGTACTTC. Translated, it gives CAWSRSGYEQYF.

The genes are TRBV15 and TRBJ2-2; 7 bases map to TRBD1. CDR1 is LNHNV and CDR2 is YYDKDF in the germline V gene (reference sequence). This CDR3 is built from 14 residues. After removal of 3 bases from V and 6 bases from J, the junction contained 4 bases not matched to a gene. In nucleotides, the CDR3 is TGTGCCACCAGCAGCAGGGGGTTGGCCGGGGAGCTGTTTTTT. It is translated as CATSSRGLAGELFF.

J is TRBJ1-5 and V is TRBV28, with D possibly matching TRBD1 (6 bases). CDR1 is MDHEN, CDR2 SYDVKM, per germline. Trimming stripped 2 bases from V and 7 bases from J, with 15 bases between. The CDR3 contains 15 residues. CDR3 nucleotide sequence: TGTGCCAGCAGTTTACATCAGGGGTCAAGACAGCCCCAGCATTTT. This sequence encodes CASSLHQGSRQPQHF.

On this clone itself: This may stem from a read error, because a much larger clone lies one nucleotide away. The sample contains more than one DNA sequence encoding this CDR3. The rearrangement links TRBV14 to TRBJ2-7; D gene uncertain. V lost 4 bases to trimming and J lost 0 bases, with 4 bases between them. Germline V lookup: CDR1 SGHDN, CDR2 FVKESK. The CDR3 has 12 amino acids. The CDR3 reads CASSPSSYEQYF. The CDR3 bases are TGTGCCAGCAGCCCCAGCTCCTACGAGCAGTACTTC.

V and J are TRBV19 and TRBJ2-3; TRBD2 matches 7 bases. This CDR3 region has 15 residues. The germline gives CDR1 LNHDA, CDR2 SQIVND (reference sequence). V gave up 1 base and J gave up 5 bases; unmatched junction bases: 6. CDR3 protein: CASSIGGGVKDTQYF. CDR3 DNA: TGTGCCAGTAGTATAGGGGGGGGTGTAAAAGATACGCAGTATTTT.

The chain recombines TRBV27 with TRBJ2-7; the match to TRBD2 covers 13 bases. Germline V gene lookup returns CDR1 MNHEY and CDR2 SMNVEV (reference sequence). The CDR3 loop spans 17 amino acids. V was pared by 3 bases and J by 3 bases, with 8 bases of the junction left unmatched. The CDR3 DNA reads TGTGCCAGCAGTTTGTATGGGACTAGCGGGGCTATCTACGAGCAGTACTTC. Amino acids: CASSLYGTSGAIYEQYF.

V gene TRBV27 combines with J gene TRBJ2-7, with TRBD2 matching 10 bases. V lost 7 bases, J lost 4 bases, and 10 bases stayed unmatched. The germline V gene encodes CDR1 MNHEY and CDR2 SMNVEV (reference sequence). There are 15 residues in the CDR3. CDR3 residues: CASKQAGGPMYEQYF. CDR3 nucleotide sequence: TGTGCCAGCAAACAAGCGGGGGGGCCAATGTACGAGCAGTACTTC.

V and J are TRBV6-6 and TRBJ1-5; tentative D call: TRBD1 (6 bases). The CDR3 runs 15 residues. Trimming shortened V by 2 bases and J by 0 bases, and 8 bases separated the two germline ends. The germline gives CDR1 MNHNY, CDR2 SVGAGI (reference sequence). The CDR3 region has the DNA TGTGCCAGCAGTTACGAGGGGGATAGCAATCAGCCCCAGCATTTT. It codes for CASSYEGDSNQPQHF.

The rearrangement links TRBV7-9 to TRBJ1-2; the D gene is possibly TRBD1 (6 bases). There are 11 residues in the CDR3. V was shortened by 5 bases and J by 8 bases, with 9 bases between the two germline ends. Germline CDR1 is SEHNR and CDR2 is FQNEAQ (reference sequence). This CDR3 is CASSLDRGYTF. The DNA for the CDR3 is TGTGCCAGCAGCCTGGACAGAGGCTACACCTTC.

The genes are TRBV7-6 and TRBJ2-3; D unresolved. The CDR3 has 11 residues. Between the trimmed V and J ends, which lost 5 bases and 3 bases, there was a span of 3 bases. CDR1 is SGHVS, CDR2 FNYEAQ, per germline. The CDR3 DNA reads TGTGCCAGCAGCACTACAGATACGCAGTATTTT. This encodes CASSTTDTQYF.

The V gene is TRBV2, the J gene TRBJ2-7, with 9 bases matching TRBD2. After removal of 2 bases from V and 1 base from J, the junction contained 3 bases not matched to a gene. Per the germline V gene, CDR1 is SNHLY and CDR2 is FYNNEI. This CDR3 contains 15 residues. CDR3 DNA sequence: TGTGCCAGCAGTGAAATAGCGGGGGTATCCTACGAGCAGTACTTC. This sequence encodes CASSEIAGVSYEQYF.

The chain couples TRBV5-5 to TRBJ1-5; D is unclear. This CDR3 comprises 15 residues. Trimming removed 0 bases from V and 0 bases from J, with 7 bases in between. From germline, CDR1 is SGHKS and CDR2 YYEKEE (reference sequence). The CDR3 DNA sequence: TGTGCCAGCAGCTTGGTTGGCAGTAGCAATCAGCCCCAGCATTTT. Encoded protein: CASSLVGSSNQPQHF.

The chain carries TRBV5-5 and TRBJ2-2, with 10 bases fitting TRBD1. CDR3 length: 19 amino acids. After removal of 2 bases from V and 4 bases from J, the junction contained 14 bases not matched to a gene. Germline V gene data show CDR1 as SGHKS and CDR2 as YYEKEE (reference sequence). The CDR3 here is CASSFYSSRQGAGTGELFF. CDR3 DNA: TGTGCCAGCAGCTTTTATTCGTCTAGACAGGGGGCGGGCACCGGGGAGCTGTTTTTT.

This sequence joins TRBV4-1 and TRBJ2-3, with 7 bases matching TRBD1. Germline V gene sequence: CDR1 MGHRA, CDR2 YSYEKL. V dropped 4 bases and J dropped 6; count of bases not matched to a gene: 7. This CDR3 has 14 residues. The CDR3 region is CASSRDSIRDTQYF. Here the CDR3 DNA reads TGCGCCAGCAGCCGGGACAGTATTCGGGATACGCAGTATTTT.

CDR3 sequence reads: CASSQDPQGGYTF. CDR3 DNA sequence: TGCGCCAGCAGCCAAGACCCACAGGGAGGCTACACCTTC. The J gene is TRBJ1-2, the V gene TRBV4-1; weak D call: TRBD1 (6 bases). Germline CDR1 reads MGHRA; CDR2 reads YSYEKL. The ends were cut back, 0 bases at V and 8 bases at J, with 10 bases in the middle. The CDR3 totals 13 residues.

The chain combines TRBV19 with TRBJ2-7; perhaps TRBD1 as D (6 bases). CDR1 and CDR2 from the germline V gene are LNHDA and SQIVND (reference sequence). The V and J ends lost 2 bases and 5 bases respectively, with 16 bases between them. The CDR3 is made up of 15 amino acids. The CDR3 loop reads CASSIIDRPRDEQYF. The CDR3 DNA is TGTGCCAGTAGTATAATAGACAGGCCGAGGGACGAGCAGTACTTC.

The chain couples TRBV9 to TRBJ1-2; TRBD1 matches 7 bases. The trim removed 4 bases at V and 3 bases at J, leaving 9 bases unmatched. The CDR3 covers 15 residues. CDR1 and CDR2 from the germline V gene are SGDLS and YYNGEE. This CDR3 reads CASSPRQGLDYGYTF. Here the CDR3 DNA reads TGTGCCAGCAGCCCCCGACAGGGTTTAGACTATGGCTACACCTTC. Filled out from reference TRBV9 and TRBJ1-2, the complete variable domain reads DSGVTQTPKHLITATGQRVTLRCSPRSGDLSVYWYQQSLDQGLQFLIQYYNGEERAKGNILERFSAQQFPDLHSELNLSSLELGDSALYFCASSPRQGLDYGYTFGSGTRLTVV.

This sequence joins TRBV4-1 and TRBJ2-1; D not resolved. Per germline, CDR1 MGHRA and CDR2 YSYEKL. The CDR3 is made up of 11 amino acids. V was shortened by 5 bases and J by 10 bases, with 9 bases between the two germline ends. The CDR3 loop reads CASSLQSEQFF. The CDR3 DNA reads TGCGCCAGCAGCTTACAATCGGAGCAGTTCTTC.

CDR3 sequence (DNA): TGTGCCAGCAGTTTAGGCCGGGGGGGTCGGGCGCCCCAGCATTTT. Residues: CASSLGRGGRAPQHF. The rearrangement uses TRBV28 and TRBJ1-5; tentatively, D is TRBD1 (5 bases). Trimming pared 2 bases from V and 9 bases from J, leaving 17 bases between. The CDR3 runs 15 residues. Germline V gene data show CDR1 as MDHEN and CDR2 as SYDVKM.

The chain has TRBV5-3 and TRBJ1-1; 8 bases are shared with TRBD1. TRBV5-3 is known as an ORF, though its function is uncertain. V was pared by 2 bases and J by 4 bases, with 13 bases of the junction left unmatched. This CDR3 has 17 residues. In DNA form, the CDR3 reads TGTGCCAGAAGCTTAAAGTCGGACAGGGCATCGGTCACTGAAGCTTTCTTT. Protein: CARSLKSDRASVTEAFF.

The CDR3 coding sequence is TGTGCCAGCAGCTTAGATCTCGGACTAGCGGGGAGGACCGGGGAGCTGTTTTTT. This sequence encodes CASSLDLGLAGRTGELFF. The chain has TRBV11-3 and TRBJ2-2; 12 bases fit TRBD2. This CDR3 contains 18 residues. V lost 0 bases, J lost 5 bases, and 7 bases stayed unmatched. Germline CDR1 reads SGHNT; CDR2 reads YENEEA.

CDR3 region: CASSQDQAVANYGYTF. DNA of the CDR3: TGCGCCAGCAGCCAAGACCAGGCAGTAGCTAACTATGGCTACACCTTC. The genes are TRBV4-1 and TRBJ1-2; D uncertain. The CDR3 totals 16 residues. The V and J ends lost 0 bases and 0 bases respectively, with 11 bases between them. The germline V gene encodes CDR1 MGHRA and CDR2 YSYEKL.

The rearrangement uses TRBV28 and TRBJ2-7, with D uncertain. Germline values: CDR1 MDHEN, CDR2 SYDVKM. V gave up 2 bases and J gave up 7 bases, with 15 bases separating them. The CDR3 loop spans 14 amino acids. DNA for the CDR3: TGTGCCAGCAGTTTAGTAGCTAGATACGGGGAGCAGTACTTC. Translation gives CASSLVARYGEQYF.